The 14 T cell receptor beta chains below were found in one sample sequenced in a study of PD-L1 blockade in urothelial cancer (dated by TCRdb to the late 2010s). The library was produced with the immunoSEQ multiplex PCR assay. TCRdb re-hosts the immuneACCESS table, in-frame sequences only. Its copies lack some clones; in the studies checked, an unresolved V gene accounts for under half of them, and the cause for the rest is not known. This sample holds approximately 39,000 clones; about 85% were observed only once. Of the sample, roughly 15% is held by the ten largest clones. Sample time point, as interpreted from the label and publication: pretreatment peripheral blood. The sequencing here drew on PBMCs, taken around atezolizumab (anti-PD-L1) treatment. Receptors originate from a man at least 80 years old with urothelial cancer.

In this sample, this clone turned up once. This chain joins TRBV5-1 and TRBJ1-6, with a tentative D call TRBD1 (6 bases). V was cut by 3 bases and J by 9 bases, with 16 bases left in between. Per germline, CDR1 SGHRS and CDR2 YFSETQ. The CDR3 runs to 15 residues. CDR3 coding DNA: TGCGCCAGCAGCTGGAAGGGGGATGAAAGTTCACCCCTCCACTTT. Translating it yields CASSWKGDESSPLHF.

This clone was seen a single time. This chain uses TRBV10-3 with TRBJ1-1; TRBD1 agrees at 7 bases. J lost 4 bases, V lost 10 bases, and 12 bases had no gene match. Looked up from germline, CDR1 is ENHRY and CDR2 is SYGVKD. This CDR3 has 14 amino acids. CDR3 amino acids: CATRGGQVSTEAFF. DNA for the CDR3: TGTGCCACCAGGGGGGGGCAGGTCAGCACTGAAGCTTTCTTT.

This clone was picked up one time. The CDR3 spells CASLDTGGRYGYTF. DNA for the CDR3: TGTGCCAGCCTCGACACCGGCGGGCGCTATGGCTACACCTTC. The chain joins TRBV5-4 to TRBJ1-2; D remains unclear. V gave up 7 bases and J gave up 4 bases, with 17 bases separating them. The germline V gene has CDR1 SGHNT and CDR2 YYREEE (reference sequence). The CDR3 is made up of 14 amino acids.

The chain employs TRBV11-3 and TRBJ2-2; weak D call: TRBD2 (6 bases). This CDR3 comprises 16 residues. The ends were cut back, 1 base at V and 0 bases at J, with 9 bases in the middle. From germline, CDR1 is SGHNT and CDR2 YENEEA. CDR3 bases: TGTGCCAGCAGCTTAGGTCCTAGCGCGAACACCGGGGAGCTGTTTTTT. Translation: CASSLGPSANTGELFF.

J is TRBJ2-7 and V is TRBV5-6, with D possibly TRBD2 on 5 matching bases. The CDR3 covers 13 residues. Looked up from germline, CDR1 is SGHDT and CDR2 is YYEEEE. Between the trimmed V and J ends, which lost 5 bases and 6 bases, there was a span of 15 bases. The CDR3 DNA sequence: TGTGCCAGCAGGACCCGACTACACGGCGAGCAGTACTTC. Its translation: CASRTRLHGEQYF.

The V gene is TRBV7-2, the J gene TRBJ1-1; D might be TRBD1 (6 bases). Germline CDR1 SGHTA, CDR2 FQGNSA. V lost 2 bases to trimming and J lost 4 bases, with 14 bases between them. This CDR3 is built from 15 residues. The CDR3 spells CASSLSRTRGTEAFF. In nucleotides, the CDR3 is TGTGCCAGCAGCTTATCCAGAACCAGGGGCACTGAAGCTTTCTTT.

The chain recombines TRBV25-1 with TRBJ2-5; D is perhaps TRBD2 (5 bases). The CDR3 spans 14 residues. Trimming pared 2 bases from V and 1 base from J, leaving 8 bases between. Germline CDR1 and CDR2: MGHDK and SYGVNS. Written as DNA, the CDR3 is TGTGCCAGCAGTGAAAGGACTGCCCAAGAGACCCAGTACTTC. Amino acids: CASSERTAQETQYF.

This rearrangement joins TRBV14 to TRBJ1-4; no definite D call. Germline V gene data show CDR1 as SGHDN and CDR2 as FVKESK. This CDR3 has 15 amino acids. The V and J ends lost 1 base and 8 bases respectively, with 14 bases between them. Written as DNA, the CDR3 is TGTGCCAGCAGCCAAGTGATTAGTCCCTACGAAAAACTGTTTTTT. This gives the protein CASSQVISPYEKLFF.

This clone was picked up a small number of times. The chain couples TRBV5-4 to TRBJ2-1, with D tentatively TRBD1 (6 bases). Germline V gives CDR1 SGHNT, CDR2 YYREEE (reference sequence). The CDR3 has 18 residues. V was pared by 6 bases and J by 7 bases, with 29 bases between. The CDR3 reads CASTRHRAIGMNGNEQFF. The DNA for the CDR3 is TGTGCCAGCACCCGGCACAGGGCCATAGGCATGAACGGTAATGAGCAGTTCTTC.

The chain combines TRBV19 with TRBJ2-6, with TRBD1 identical over 8 bases. The CDR3 is 15 residues long. The germline CDR1 and CDR2 sequences are LNHDA and SQIVND (reference sequence). The junction had 2 bases not matched to a gene; V was cut back by 5 bases and J by 2 bases. The CDR3 DNA reads TGTGCCAGTAGTCCGACAGGGGCTGGGGCCAACGTCCTGACTTTC. Residues: CASSPTGAGANVLTF.

V gene TRBV7-2 combines with J gene TRBJ2-1; 9 bases fit TRBD2. From germline, CDR1 is SGHTA and CDR2 FQGNSA. This CDR3 spans 11 amino acids. V dropped 5 bases and J dropped 15; count of bases not matched to a gene: 5. The CDR3 protein is CASSPSGRRFF. Here the CDR3 DNA reads TGTGCCAGCAGCCCCAGCGGGAGGAGGTTCTTC.

This clone showed up just a few times. The chain uses TRBV15 and TRBJ2-3; D gene unclear. The germline CDR1 and CDR2 sequences are LNHNV and YYDKDF (reference sequence). The CDR3 runs to 12 residues. Trimming removed 0 bases at V and 5 bases at J, with 3 bases between. As DNA, the CDR3 is TGTGCCACCAGCAGAGACAGAGATACGCAGTATTTT. It specifies CATSRDRDTQYF. Full variable domain (rest looked up from reference TRBV15 and TRBJ2-3): DAMVIQNPRYQVTQFGKPVTLSCSQTLNHNVMYWYQQKSSQAPKLLFHYYDKDFNNEADTPDNFQSRRPNTSFCFLDIRSPGLGDTAMYLCATSRDRDTQYFGPGTRLTVL.

The CDR3 is CASSQGRGGSSGPQHF. The CDR3 nucleotides are TGCGCCAGCAGCCAAGGGAGGGGCGGCAGTAGTGGGCCCCAGCATTTT. The genes are TRBV4-1 and TRBJ1-5; D perhaps matches TRBD1 (5 bases). CDR3 size: 16 residues. The V end was cut by 1 base, the J end by 9 bases, with 19 bases between. CDR1 is MGHRA and CDR2 is YSYEKL in the germline V gene.

In its sample, this clone was seen once. This chain joins TRBV27 and TRBJ2-7, with a possible D match to TRBD2 (7 bases). V lost 3 bases, J lost 4 bases, and 13 bases lay in between. Germline V gene data show CDR1 as MNHEY and CDR2 as SMNVEV (reference sequence). This CDR3 has 14 residues. The CDR3 protein is CASSFGRGRYEQYF. The CDR3 DNA reads as TGTGCCAGCAGTTTTGGGAGGGGGAGGTACGAGCAGTACTTC.